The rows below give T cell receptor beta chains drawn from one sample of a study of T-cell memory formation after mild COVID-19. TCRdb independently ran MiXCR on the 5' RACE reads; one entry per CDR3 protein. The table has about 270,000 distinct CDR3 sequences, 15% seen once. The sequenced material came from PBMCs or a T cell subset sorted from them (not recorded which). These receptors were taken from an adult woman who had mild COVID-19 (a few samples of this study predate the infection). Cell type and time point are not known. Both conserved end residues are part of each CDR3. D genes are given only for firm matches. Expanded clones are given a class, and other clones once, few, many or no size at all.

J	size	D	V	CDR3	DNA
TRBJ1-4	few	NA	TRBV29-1	CSVEDLRRVEKLFF	TGCAGCGTTGAAGATCTGCGGAGGGTTGAAAAACTGTTTTTT
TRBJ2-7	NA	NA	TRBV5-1	CASSPGGRNEQYF	TGCGCCAGCAGCCCCGGAGGGCGGAACGAGCAGTACTTC
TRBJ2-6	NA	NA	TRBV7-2	CASSLSPQGRPRSGANVLTF	TGTGCCAGCAGCTTATCACCACAGGGCCGACCTCGCTCTGGGGCCAACGTCCTGACTTTC
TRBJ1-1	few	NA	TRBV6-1	CASRETRATEAFF	TGTGCCAGCAGGGAAACCAGGGCCACTGAAGCTTTCTTT
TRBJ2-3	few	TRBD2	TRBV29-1	CSVGLGGTDTQYF	TGCAGCGTCGGACTAGGCGGCACAGATACGCAGTATTTT
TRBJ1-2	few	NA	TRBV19	CASSTNGNYGYTF	TGTGCCAGTAGTACCAACGGGAACTATGGCTACACCTTC
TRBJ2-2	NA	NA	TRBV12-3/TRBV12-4	CASSFFVKNTGELFF	TGTGCCAGCAGTTTCTTCGTGAAAAACACCGGGGAGCTGTTTTTT
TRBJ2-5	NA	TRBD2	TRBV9	CASSVVIAGGPAILQETQYF	TGTGCCAGCAGCGTAGTAATAGCGGGAGGGCCTGCAATTCTCCAAGAGACCCAGTACTTC
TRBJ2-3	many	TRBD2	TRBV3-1	CASSQGLAGVYTQYF	TGTGCCAGCAGCCAAGGCCTAGCGGGCGTATATACGCAGTATTTT
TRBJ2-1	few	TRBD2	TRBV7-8	CASSSHRLAANYNEQFF	TGTGCCAGCAGCTCCCATAGACTAGCGGCGAACTACAATGAGCAGTTCTTC
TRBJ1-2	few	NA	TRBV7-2	CASSLVSGYTF	TGTGCCAGCAGCTTAGTAAGTGGCTACACCTTC
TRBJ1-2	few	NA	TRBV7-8	CASSSGGANYGYTF	TGTGCCAGCAGCTCTGGGGGGGCCAACTATGGCTACACCTTC
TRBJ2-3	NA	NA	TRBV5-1	CASSLGPLQGTQYF	TGCGCCAGCAGCTTGGGGCCCCTACAGGGTACGCAGTATTTT
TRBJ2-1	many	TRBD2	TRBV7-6	CASSQTWTSGGSRNYNEQFF	TGTGCCAGCAGCCAGACTTGGACTAGCGGGGGAAGCCGAAATTACAATGAGCAGTTCTTC
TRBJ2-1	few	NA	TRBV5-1	CASSFSSPVVGNEQFF	TGCGCCAGCAGCTTTAGTTCACCCGTTGTCGGCAATGAGCAGTTCTTC
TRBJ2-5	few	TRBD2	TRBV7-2	CASSLGGSGEETQYF	TGTGCCAGCAGCTTAGGCGGGAGTGGGGAAGAGACCCAGTACTTC
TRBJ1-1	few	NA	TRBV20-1	CSASSARRGAEAFF	TGCAGTGCTAGTTCGGCTCGGCGGGGCGCTGAAGCTTTCTTT
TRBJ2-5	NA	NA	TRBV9	CASSVLGGGLETQYF	TGTGCCAGCAGCGTATTGGGGGGGGGCCTCGAGACCCAGTACTTC
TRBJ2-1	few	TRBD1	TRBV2	CASSPGTGGFYNEQFF	TGTGCCAGCAGTCCTGGGACAGGGGGCTTCTACAATGAGCAGTTCTTC
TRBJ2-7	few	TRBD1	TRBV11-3	CASSTGQGGNEQYF	TGTGCCAGCAGCACCGGACAGGGAGGTAACGAGCAGTACTTC
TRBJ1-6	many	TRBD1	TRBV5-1	CASSPQGDVDSPLHF	TGCGCCAGCAGCCCGCAGGGGGACGTGGATTCACCCCTCCACTTT
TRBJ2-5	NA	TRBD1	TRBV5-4	CASSRGGREETQYF	TGTGCCAGCAGCCGAGGGGGCAGGGAGGAGACCCAGTACTTC
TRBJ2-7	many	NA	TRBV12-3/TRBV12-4	CASSLAGGRYEQYF	TGTGCCAGCAGTTTAGCGGGAGGTCGATACGAGCAGTACTTC
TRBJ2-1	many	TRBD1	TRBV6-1	CASRWGQYNEQFF	TGTGCCAGCAGGTGGGGACAGTACAATGAGCAGTTCTTC
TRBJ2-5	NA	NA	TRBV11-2	CASSLAGPGTQYF	TGTGCCAGCAGCTTAGCCGGTCCTGGGACCCAGTACTTC
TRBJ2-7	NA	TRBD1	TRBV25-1	CASSLTGSEQYF	TGTGCCAGCAGTTTGACAGGGTCCGAGCAGTACTTC
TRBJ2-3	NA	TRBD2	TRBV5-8	CASSLEASGATDTQYF	TGTGCCAGCAGCTTGGAGGCTAGCGGGGCCACAGATACGCAGTATTTT
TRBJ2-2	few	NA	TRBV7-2	CASSLPLYTGELFF	TGTGCCAGCAGCTTACCGCTCTACACCGGGGAGCTGTTTTTT
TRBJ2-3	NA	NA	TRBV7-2	CASSPLGGADTQYF	TGTGCCAGCAGCCCCCTCGGGGGCGCAGATACGCAGTATTTT
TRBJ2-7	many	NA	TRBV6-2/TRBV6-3	CASSQTGYEQYF	TGTGCCAGCAGTCAAACAGGGTACGAGCAGTACTTC
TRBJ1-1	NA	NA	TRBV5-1	CASSTREANTEAFF	TGCGCCAGCTCGACGCGGGAAGCGAACACTGAAGCTTTCTTT
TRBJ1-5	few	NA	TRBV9	CASSAQGYSNQPQHF	TGTGCCAGCAGTGCTCAGGGATATAGCAATCAGCCCCAGCATTTT
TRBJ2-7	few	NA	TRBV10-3	CAISSAPTAYEQYF	TGTGCCATCAGTTCAGCCCCTACCGCCTACGAGCAGTACTTC
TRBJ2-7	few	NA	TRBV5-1	CASSMDILSYEQYF	TGCGCCAGCAGCATGGACATCCTTTCCTACGAGCAGTACTTC
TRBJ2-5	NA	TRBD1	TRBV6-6	CASSRRGRTQETQYF	TGTGCCAGCAGCCGCAGGGGGCGAACCCAAGAGACCCAGTACTTC
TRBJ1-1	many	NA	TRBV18	CASSPGSLYTEAFF	TGTGCCAGCTCACCAGGCAGTCTATACACTGAAGCTTTCTTT
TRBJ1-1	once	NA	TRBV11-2	CASSLERNQAFF	TGTGCCAGCAGCTTGGAGCGGAACCAAGCTTTCTTT